The rows below give T cell receptor beta chains drawn from one sample of a study of T cells in Graves' hyperthyroidism and ophthalmopathy. TCRdb reanalysed the multiplex PCR reads using MiXCR and keeps one entry per CDR3 protein. Here the sample spans about 620,000 distinct CDR3 sequences, around 15% being singletons. Source material: blood. All receptors come from a woman aged 30 to 39 with Graves' hyperthyroidism. CDR3s include the opening cysteine and the closing phenylalanine or tryptophan. A D gene is named only where the DNA matches it firmly. Clone size appears in some rows only: once, few, many, or a class for an expanded clone.

D gene: TRBD1; V gene: TRBV7-3; clone size: many; J gene: TRBJ2-3; CDR3 DNA: TGTGCCAGCAGCCAAGGACAGGGTCGAACAGATACGCAGTATTTT; CDR3 protein: CASSQGQGRTDTQYF
D gene: NA; V gene: TRBV20-1; clone size: many; J gene: TRBJ2-7; CDR3 DNA: TGCAGTGCTAGTAATCCAGGTGCCTCCTACGAGCAGTACTTC; CDR3 protein: CSASNPGASYEQYF
D gene: NA; V gene: TRBV9; clone size: few; J gene: TRBJ1-4; CDR3 DNA: TGTGCCAGCAGCCCCCAGGCGGGAGTCGAAAAACTGTTTTTT; CDR3 protein: CASSPQAGVEKLFF
D gene: NA; V gene: TRBV28; clone size: many; J gene: TRBJ2-1; CDR3 DNA: TGTGCCAGCAGTTTATTTCCAGGAAGAGAGTACAATGAGCAGTTCTTC; CDR3 protein: CASSLFPGREYNEQFF
D gene: TRBD1; V gene: TRBV9; clone size: few; J gene: TRBJ2-1; CDR3 DNA: TGTGCCAGCAGCTCCGAAGGGGGCCTCGTAGGTAATGAGCAGTTCTTC; CDR3 protein: CASSSEGGLVGNEQFF
D gene: TRBD2; V gene: TRBV12-3/TRBV12-4; clone size: many; J gene: TRBJ2-7; CDR3 DNA: TGTGCCAGCAGCCTCCGTGACGGGAGGTACCGGGACGAGCAGTACTTC; CDR3 protein: CASSLRDGRYRDEQYF
D gene: NA; V gene: TRBV28; clone size: many; J gene: TRBJ2-1; CDR3 DNA: TGTGCCACCGAATCCCCTCCCAATGAGCAGTTCTTC; CDR3 protein: CATESPPNEQFF
D gene: NA; V gene: TRBV4-3; clone size: NA; J gene: TRBJ2-3; CDR3 DNA: TGCGCCAGCAGCCAAGATGGTTCTACCACAGATACGCAGTATTTT; CDR3 protein: CASSQDGSTTDTQYF
D gene: TRBD2; V gene: TRBV4-3; clone size: few; J gene: TRBJ2-1; CDR3 DNA: TGCGCCAGCAGCCAAGAACTAGCGGGAGGGTACAATGAGCAGTTCTTC; CDR3 protein: CASSQELAGGYNEQFF
D gene: NA; V gene: TRBV29-1; clone size: NA; J gene: TRBJ1-1; CDR3 DNA: TGCAGCGTCAGAGGTTGGACTGAAGCTTTCTTT; CDR3 protein: CSVRGWTEAFF
D gene: NA; V gene: TRBV5-8; clone size: NA; J gene: TRBJ2-1; CDR3 DNA: TGTGCCAGCAGCTTCGACAGATTTGAGCAGTGCTTC; CDR3 protein: CASSFDRFEQCF
D gene: NA; V gene: TRBV12-5; clone size: many; J gene: TRBJ1-1; CDR3 DNA: TGTGCTAGTGGTTGGAACACTGAAGCTTTCTTT; CDR3 protein: CASGWNTEAFF
D gene: TRBD1; V gene: TRBV2; clone size: many; J gene: TRBJ2-7; CDR3 DNA: TGTGCCAGCGGTTCTGACAGGGGCTCCTACGAGCAGTACTTC; CDR3 protein: CASGSDRGSYEQYF
D gene: NA; V gene: TRBV7-6; clone size: NA; J gene: TRBJ2-2; CDR3 DNA: TGTGCCAGCAGCTTGAGTGGACAGTTTAACACCGGGGAGCTGTTTTTT; CDR3 protein: CASSLSGQFNTGELFF
D gene: NA; V gene: TRBV28; clone size: NA; J gene: TRBJ2-5; CDR3 DNA: TGTGCCAGCAGAGTACAGGGGGGAGGGGAGACCCAGTACTTC; CDR3 protein: CASRVQGGGETQYF
D gene: TRBD1; V gene: TRBV13; clone size: once; J gene: TRBJ1-2; CDR3 DNA: TGTGCCAGCAGCTTTAGGGACAGAGGATTTGAGGGCTACACCTTC; CDR3 protein: CASSFRDRGFEGYTF
D gene: TRBD1; V gene: TRBV6-2/TRBV6-3; clone size: few; J gene: TRBJ2-1; CDR3 DNA: TGTGCCAGCAGTTACGGGGACAGGGGGCGTATTGAGCAGTTCTTC; CDR3 protein: CASSYGDRGRIEQFF
D gene: NA; V gene: TRBV6-1; clone size: NA; J gene: TRBJ2-5; CDR3 DNA: TGTGCCAGCATTCGGGAAGAGACCCAGTACTTC; CDR3 protein: CASIREETQYF
D gene: NA; V gene: TRBV7-6; clone size: NA; J gene: TRBJ2-1; CDR3 DNA: TGTGCCAGCAGCTCTGTTTATGGGGGTAACAATGAGCAGTTCTTC; CDR3 protein: CASSSVYGGNNEQFF
D gene: NA; V gene: TRBV5-6; clone size: NA; J gene: TRBJ2-7; CDR3 DNA: TGTGCCAGCAGCTTTTCAGGGACCCCGTACGAGCAGTACTTC; CDR3 protein: CASSFSGTPYEQYF
D gene: TRBD2; V gene: TRBV20-1; clone size: NA; J gene: TRBJ2-3; CDR3 DNA: TGCAGTGCTAGAGATTTCCGGGCTAGCGGGAGGACAGATACGCAGTATTTT; CDR3 protein: CSARDFRASGRTDTQYF
D gene: TRBD1; V gene: TRBV5-1; clone size: NA; J gene: TRBJ1-2; CDR3 DNA: TGCGCCAGCAGCCCGGACAGGGGACGGTCCAATGGCTACACCTTC; CDR3 protein: CASSPDRGRSNGYTF
D gene: NA; V gene: TRBV5-5; clone size: NA; J gene: TRBJ2-6; CDR3 DNA: TGTGCCAGCAGACCTACCGGACCACACAGGGTGGGAGCCAACGTCCTGACTTTC; CDR3 protein: CASRPTGPHRVGANVLTF
D gene: NA; V gene: TRBV7-8; clone size: few; J gene: TRBJ1-6; CDR3 DNA: TGTGTCAGCAGCCCCGAGGTCGGATCCTATAATTCACCCCTCCACTTT; CDR3 protein: CVSSPEVGSYNSPLHF
D gene: TRBD1; V gene: TRBV12-3/TRBV12-4; clone size: NA; J gene: TRBJ2-3; CDR3 DNA: TGTGCCAGCAGTTTACAGGACAGGGCTACGCAGTATTTT; CDR3 protein: CASSLQDRATQYF
D gene: TRBD2; V gene: TRBV30; clone size: NA; J gene: TRBJ2-2; CDR3 DNA: TGTGCCTGGAACCTCCCTTCTAGCGGGAGGAGGGCCGGGGAGCTGTTTTTT; CDR3 protein: CAWNLPSSGRRAGELFF
D gene: NA; V gene: TRBV6-1; clone size: NA; J gene: TRBJ1-1; CDR3 DNA: TGTGCCAGCAGTTATGGGGGGCTCACTGAAGCTTTCTTT; CDR3 protein: CASSYGGLTEAFF
D gene: NA; V gene: TRBV29-1; clone size: few; J gene: TRBJ2-5; CDR3 DNA: TGCAGCGTTGAAGAAGGAGAGACCCAGTACTTC; CDR3 protein: CSVEEGETQYF
D gene: NA; V gene: TRBV5-8; clone size: few; J gene: TRBJ2-7; CDR3 DNA: TGTGCCAGCAGCCCTGGACAGAGCTCCTACGAGCAGTACTTC; CDR3 protein: CASSPGQSSYEQYF
D gene: NA; V gene: TRBV29-1; clone size: many; J gene: TRBJ1-2; CDR3 DNA: TGCAGCGTTGATTATGTTGACGGGCCCCCTTATGGCTACACCTTC; CDR3 protein: CSVDYVDGPPYGYTF
D gene: NA; V gene: TRBV20-1; clone size: many; J gene: TRBJ2-7; CDR3 DNA: TGCAGTGCTAGAGATTCATTCGCAGGGAGGCACGAGCAGTACTTC; CDR3 protein: CSARDSFAGRHEQYF
D gene: NA; V gene: TRBV18; clone size: many; J gene: TRBJ1-1; CDR3 DNA: TGTGCCAGCTCATGGCGGAGGGGGATGAACACTGAAGCTTTCTTT; CDR3 protein: CASSWRRGMNTEAFF
D gene: NA; V gene: TRBV28; clone size: many; J gene: TRBJ2-3; CDR3 DNA: TGTGCCAGCAGTTTGAGCCGGAGAACTAGCACAGATACGCAGTATTTT; CDR3 protein: CASSLSRRTSTDTQYF
D gene: TRBD1; V gene: TRBV29-1; clone size: NA; J gene: TRBJ1-2; CDR3 DNA: TGCAGCGTTCCTGCTGCAGGGGGGATCTATGGCTACACCTTC; CDR3 protein: CSVPAAGGIYGYTF
D gene: TRBD2; V gene: TRBV28; clone size: many; J gene: TRBJ2-7; CDR3 DNA: TGTGCCAGCAGTTCCCGGCGGCGGGAGGGCCTAGAGCAGTACTTC; CDR3 protein: CASSSRRREGLEQYF
D gene: NA; V gene: TRBV28; clone size: NA; J gene: TRBJ1-4; CDR3 DNA: TGTGCCAGCAGTTTGGTTATCTTGGGGGGTGGACTGTTTTTT; CDR3 protein: CASSLVILGGGLFF
D gene: TRBD2; V gene: TRBV20-1; clone size: few; J gene: TRBJ2-3; CDR3 DNA: TGCAGTGCTAGAGACCGCGGGAGCGGCACAGATACGCAGTATTTT; CDR3 protein: CSARDRGSGTDTQYF
D gene: NA; V gene: TRBV9; clone size: few; J gene: TRBJ2-1; CDR3 DNA: TGTGCCAGCAGCGTTTACGCTGTCGATGAGCAGTTCTTC; CDR3 protein: CASSVYAVDEQFF
D gene: NA; V gene: TRBV5-4; clone size: few; J gene: TRBJ1-1; CDR3 DNA: TGTGCCAGCAGTCCCCAGGGGTCTGGCACTGAAGCTTTCTTT; CDR3 protein: CASSPQGSGTEAFF
D gene: NA; V gene: TRBV6-1; clone size: many; J gene: TRBJ1-2; CDR3 DNA: TGTGCCAGCAGTTCAACCGACGGGGTCTATGGCTACACCTTC; CDR3 protein: CASSSTDGVYGYTF
D gene: NA; V gene: TRBV7-8; clone size: few; J gene: TRBJ1-6; CDR3 DNA: TGTGCCAGCAGCTTAGGGGGGCGTAATTCACCCCTCCACTTT; CDR3 protein: CASSLGGRNSPLHF
D gene: NA; V gene: TRBV13; clone size: many; J gene: TRBJ1-4; CDR3 DNA: TGTGCCAGCAGCACCTCAGGGGCAACTAATGAAAAACTGTTTTTT; CDR3 protein: CASSTSGATNEKLFF
D gene: NA; V gene: TRBV2; clone size: many; J gene: TRBJ1-5; CDR3 DNA: TGTGCCAGCCAAAGACAGGAACGTCAGCCCCAGCATTTT; CDR3 protein: CASQRQERQPQHF
D gene: NA; V gene: TRBV7-7; clone size: NA; J gene: TRBJ1-1; CDR3 DNA: TGTGCTAGCAGACCTGTCGGGGGGAACACTGAAGCTTTCTTT; CDR3 protein: CASRPVGGNTEAFF
D gene: NA; V gene: TRBV19; clone size: NA; J gene: TRBJ1-4; CDR3 DNA: TGTGCCAGTACCCAGAATGAAAAACTGTTTTTT; CDR3 protein: CASTQNEKLFF
D gene: NA; V gene: TRBV18; clone size: NA; J gene: TRBJ1-6; CDR3 DNA: TGTGCCAGCTCACCACGGAGTAATTCACCCCTCCACTTT; CDR3 protein: CASSPRSNSPLHF
D gene: NA; V gene: TRBV7-3; clone size: few; J gene: TRBJ2-1; CDR3 DNA: TGTGCCAGCAGCCCAGCCGGGATCTACAATGAGCAGTTCTTC; CDR3 protein: CASSPAGIYNEQFF
D gene: TRBD1; V gene: TRBV20-1; clone size: NA; J gene: TRBJ1-1; CDR3 DNA: TGCAGTGCTAGGGAACAGGGGGCCATGAACACTGAAGCTTTCTTT; CDR3 protein: CSAREQGAMNTEAFF
D gene: NA; V gene: TRBV7-2; clone size: few; J gene: TRBJ2-5; CDR3 DNA: TGTACCAGCAGCTTAGCGGCGGGCTTCCGCTGGGAGACCCAGTACTTC; CDR3 protein: CTSSLAAGFRWETQYF
D gene: TRBD2; V gene: TRBV20-1; clone size: few; J gene: TRBJ2-3; CDR3 DNA: TGCAGTGCTCCAAGCGGGAGTCGGGCAGATACGCAGTATTTT; CDR3 protein: CSAPSGSRADTQYF
D gene: NA; V gene: TRBV5-8; clone size: few; J gene: TRBJ2-7; CDR3 DNA: TGTGCCAGCAGCTTGGATAAGGACAGCGGGGACTACGAGCAGTACTTC; CDR3 protein: CASSLDKDSGDYEQYF
D gene: NA; V gene: TRBV2; clone size: many; J gene: TRBJ1-6; CDR3 DNA: TGTGCCACGACGTTCGGTGGGGGTACGCCCCTCCACTTT; CDR3 protein: CATTFGGGTPLHF
D gene: NA; V gene: TRBV6-5; clone size: many; J gene: TRBJ2-2; CDR3 DNA: TGTGCCAGCAGTTACATTGCCTTACTAGGCGACACCGGGGAGCTGTTTTTT; CDR3 protein: CASSYIALLGDTGELFF